The 28 T cell receptor beta chains given below trace back to one sample, sequenced in a study of blood T cell repertoires in COVID-19. Using immunoSEQ multiplex PCR, the repertoire was profiled, and TCRdb retains in-frame clones only, with some absent. The sample lists a few hundred thousand clones, about 87% occurring once. Sequencing was carried out using PBMCs or T cells enriched from blood (not recorded which). These receptors all stem from a man aged 40-49 years in a cohort exposed to, infected with or recovered from COVID-19 (not recorded which).

V gene TRBV11-2 combines with J gene TRBJ1-2; 7 bases map to TRBD1. The trim removed 4 bases at V and 2 bases at J, leaving 7 bases unmatched. This CDR3 is 15 amino acids long. From germline, CDR1 is SGHAT and CDR2 FQNNGV. The CDR3 region has the DNA TGTGCCAGCAGCTCGACAGGGTTCGCCAACTATGGCTACACCTTC. Translated: CASSSTGFANYGYTF.

This sequence joins TRBV6-4 and TRBJ1-1; D unclear. Germline CDR1 MRHNA, CDR2 SNTAGT. The V end was cut by 7 bases, the J end by 3 bases, with 12 bases between. There are 13 residues in the CDR3. For the CDR3, the DNA is TGTGCCAGCAAAGCGGGGTTTGACACTGAAGCTTTCTTT. It encodes CASKAGFDTEAFF.

The V call is TRBV4-2, the J call TRBJ1-5; D is unresolved. Trimming pared 0 bases from V and 0 bases from J, leaving 12 bases between. There are 17 residues in the CDR3. Germline V CDR1 and CDR2: LGHNA, YNFKEQ. CDR3 amino acids: CASSQDGVLNSNQPQHF. CDR3 sequence (DNA): TGTGCCAGCAGCCAAGACGGAGTACTCAATAGCAATCAGCCCCAGCATTTT.

This clone appeared a single time. Other DNA sequences in this specimen translate into the identical CDR3. The chain is built from TRBV3-1 (or the pseudogene TRBV3-2) and TRBJ2-7; 10 nucleotides agree with TRBD1. The CDR3 covers 14 residues. V was pared by 1 base and J by 7 bases, with 4 bases of the junction left unmatched. Germline CDR1 reads LGHDT; CDR2 reads YNNKEL (reference sequence). For the CDR3, the DNA is TGTGCCAGCAGCCAAGGGGGACAGGGGTATGAGCAGTACTTC. It encodes CASSQGGQGYEQYF.

This chain uses TRBV7-6 with TRBJ1-5; D is unresolved. The CDR3 spans 14 residues. CDR1 SGHVS and CDR2 FNYEAQ come from the germline V gene. Trimming stripped 1 base from V and 6 bases from J, with 10 bases between. CDR3 amino acids: CASSLEDGGQPQHF. The DNA for the CDR3 is TGTGCCAGCAGCTTAGAAGACGGAGGTCAGCCCCAGCATTTT.

J is TRBJ1-3 and V is TRBV20-1, with D perhaps TRBD1 (6 bases). With 8 bases removed from V and 3 bases from J, the gap between germline ends came to 8 bases. The germline gives CDR1 DFQATT, CDR2 SNEGSKA (reference sequence). The length of the CDR3 is 11 residues. Here the CDR3 reads CSHRVGNTIYF. CDR3 coding DNA: TGCAGTCACAGGGTTGGAAACACCATATATTTT.

The chain couples TRBV28 to TRBJ2-1, with 9 bases lining up with TRBD1. The CDR3 has 15 residues. V shed 9 bases, J shed 5 bases, and the junction held 11 bases outside the gene matches. Germline values: CDR1 MDHEN, CDR2 SYDVKM. CDR3 amino acids: CASSRDRARDNEQFF. In DNA form, the CDR3 reads TGTGCCAGTTCCCGGGACAGGGCGAGGGACAATGAGCAGTTCTTC.

The chain recombines TRBV11-2 with TRBJ1-5, with D hard to call. V was cut by 4 bases and J by 11 bases, with 15 bases left in between. The germline V gene has CDR1 SGHAT and CDR2 FQNNGV. The CDR3 runs to 13 residues. The DNA of the CDR3 is TGTGCCAGCAGCTCGACCGACAACCTGGCCCAGCATTTT. Protein product: CASSSTDNLAQHF.

This chain joins TRBV5-4 and TRBJ1-1; 9 bases are a match to TRBD1. Germline V gene lookup returns CDR1 SGHNT and CDR2 YYREEE (reference sequence). V gave up 2 bases and J gave up 9 bases; unmatched junction bases: 8. CDR3 size: 14 residues. CDR3 DNA sequence: TGTGCCAGCAGCTTCCGGACAGGGGCGGGAAAAGCTTTCTTT. Protein: CASSFRTGAGKAFF.

V gene TRBV24-1 combines with J gene TRBJ2-5; D gene unclear. Trimming cost V 3 bases and J 5 bases, with 12 bases left between them. Germline lookup yields CDR1 KGHDR and CDR2 SFDVKD. This CDR3 contains 14 residues. The CDR3 region is CATSDASPRETQYF. The CDR3, as DNA: TGTGCCACCAGTGATGCTTCTCCGCGTGAGACCCAGTACTTC.

V gene TRBV4-2 combines with J gene TRBJ2-4; D remains ambiguous. Trimming took off 0 bases at V and 7 bases at J, with 16 bases between the two ends. This CDR3 is 16 amino acids long. The germline V gene has CDR1 LGHNA and CDR2 YNFKEQ. The CDR3 DNA reads TGTGCCAGCAGCCAAGAGGCCGTCCGGGTGAATAACATTCAGTACTTC. Translation: CASSQEAVRVNNIQYF.

This clone was counted once. This sequence joins TRBV30 and TRBJ1-1, with D possibly matching TRBD1 (6 bases). V lost 7 bases and J 2 bases, leaving 23 bases between the germline ends. Germline lookup yields CDR1 GTSNPN and CDR2 SVGIG (reference sequence). The CDR3 covers 16 residues. CDR3 loop: CASTPKGTGSNTEAFF. For the CDR3, the DNA is TGTGCCTCCACCCCAAAAGGAACAGGGTCTAACACTGAAGCTTTCTTT.

V usage is TRBV28 and J usage is TRBJ2-4; maybe TRBD1 (5 bases). Trimming took off 5 bases at V and 0 bases at J, with 14 bases between the two ends. The CDR3 spans 16 residues. Germline V lookup: CDR1 MDHEN, CDR2 SYDVKM. The CDR3 nucleotides are TGTGCCAGCAGTCCGTCGACAGAACTAGCCAAAAACATTCAGTACTTC. Encoded protein: CASSPSTELAKNIQYF.

The chain uses TRBV10-2 and TRBJ2-7, with 12 positions matching TRBD2. Germline values: CDR1 WSHSY, CDR2 SAAADI. This CDR3 has 13 residues. The ends lost 7 bases at V and 5 bases at J; junction bases unmatched: 3. The CDR3 DNA reads as TGCGCCAGCATATCTAGCGGGAGGGACGAGCAGTACTTC. It specifies CASISSGRDEQYF.

The rearrangement uses TRBV19 and TRBJ2-1; 9 bases are shared with TRBD1. CDR3 length: 17 amino acids. V gave up 2 bases and J gave up 5 bases; unmatched junction bases: 10. Germline-derived CDR1 and CDR2 are LNHDA and SQIVND (reference sequence). The CDR3 region is CASSIQGTGWVDNEQFF. The DNA of the CDR3 is TGTGCCAGTAGTATACAAGGGACAGGGTGGGTCGACAATGAGCAGTTCTTC.

V gene TRBV2 combines with J gene TRBJ1-1; no clear D. Germline V gene data show CDR1 as SNHLY and CDR2 as FYNNEI. The V end lost 5 bases, the J end lost 1 base, and 5 bases lay between the germline ends. The CDR3 covers 12 residues. For the CDR3, the DNA is TGTGCCAGCAGTACAACGAACACTGAAGCTTTCTTT. It codes for CASSTTNTEAFF.

The genes are TRBV5-1 and TRBJ2-2; the D is unclear. Deletions cut 4 bases from V and 0 bases from J, with 7 bases between. CDR1 is SGHRS and CDR2 is YFSETQ in the germline V gene. This CDR3 region has 14 residues. CDR3 amino acids: CASSQTANTGELFF. The CDR3, as DNA: TGCGCCAGCAGCCAAACGGCGAACACCGGGGAGCTGTTTTTT.

This clone turned up a few times. The rearrangement joins TRBV10-1 to TRBJ1-1; D call uncertain. This CDR3 is built from 12 residues. The V gene's germline CDR1 is WNHNN and CDR2 SYGVQD (reference sequence). V was clipped by 5 bases and J by 5 bases, with 9 bases between them. The CDR3 region is CASSNPDTEAFF. DNA of the CDR3: TGCGCCAGCAGTAACCCAGATACTGAAGCTTTCTTT.

The chain carries TRBV6-2 or TRBV6-3 and TRBJ1-5; D is undetermined. Trimming shortened V by 5 bases and J by 0 bases, and 14 bases separated the two germline ends. Germline V gene lookup returns CDR1 MNHEY and CDR2 SVGEGT. The CDR3 totals 16 residues. This CDR3 is CASSDPRRSSNQPQHF. As DNA, the CDR3 is TGTGCCAGCAGTGACCCCCGACGGAGTAGCAATCAGCCCCAGCATTTT.

The chain employs TRBV10-3 and TRBJ2-2; TRBD2 agrees at 7 bases. V trimming: 6 bases; J trimming: 0 bases; junction bases outside the gene matches: 4. CDR1 ENHRY and CDR2 SYGVKD come from the germline V gene. This CDR3 comprises 15 residues. Here the CDR3 reads CAIRSSGTNTGELFF. In nucleotides, the CDR3 is TGTGCCATCAGATCTAGCGGTACGAACACCGGGGAGCTGTTTTTT.

This chain connects TRBV19 to TRBJ1-3; 10 positions match TRBD1. Germline CDR1 LNHDA, CDR2 SQIVND (reference sequence). J gave up 0 bases and V 5 bases, and 10 bases lay outside the gene matches. The length of the CDR3 is 18 residues. For the CDR3, the DNA is TGTGCCAGTAGTGCCGGGACAGGGGACACCAGCTCTGGAAACACCATATATTTT. Its translation: CASSAGTGDTSSGNTIYF.

J is TRBJ2-7 and V is TRBV5-6, with 8 bases identical to TRBD1. Looked up from germline, CDR1 is SGHDT and CDR2 is YYEEEE. V was clipped by 2 bases and J by 0 bases; unmatched bases: 10. The CDR3 sequence is 17 residues long. The CDR3: CASSLDWDRSFSYEQYF. As DNA, the CDR3 is TGTGCCAGCAGCTTAGATTGGGACAGGAGCTTCTCCTACGAGCAGTACTTC.

This chain links TRBV6-5 with TRBJ1-3; weak D call: TRBD1 (5 bases). V shed 6 bases and J shed 3 bases, with 12 bases lying between them. Germline loops: CDR1 MNHEY, CDR2 SVGAGI. This CDR3 spans 14 amino acids. DNA of the CDR3: TGTGCCAGCAGACAAAGGGGCGGTGGAAACACCATATATTTT. Translated, it gives CASRQRGGGNTIYF.

The rearrangement links TRBV7-6 to TRBJ2-3, with D possibly being TRBD2 (6 bases). CDR3 length equals 15 residues. Germline assignment: CDR1 SGHVS and CDR2 FNYEAQ. V was clipped by 0 bases and J by 2 bases, with 9 bases between them. This chain's CDR3 is CASSLASGFTDTQYF. CDR3 bases: TGTGCCAGCAGCTTAGCTAGCGGATTCACAGATACGCAGTATTTT. Filled out from reference TRBV7-6 and TRBJ2-3, the complete variable domain reads GAGVSQSPRYKVTKRGQDVALRCDPISGHVSLYWYRQALGQGPEFLTYFNYEAQQDKSGLPNDRFSAERPEGSISTLTIQRTEQRDSAMYRCASSLASGFTDTQYFGPGTRLTVL.

This clone appeared a few times. This chain connects TRBV7-9 to TRBJ1-2; no firm D call. The germline V and J ends were trimmed by 5 bases and 8 bases, with 21 bases remaining between them. The CDR3 spans 15 residues. Germline lookup yields CDR1 SEHNR and CDR2 FQNEAQ (reference sequence). The CDR3 nucleotides are TGTGCCAGCAGCCGCAAGGACTACCGGGGAGAGGGCTACACCTTC. This sequence encodes CASSRKDYRGEGYTF.

The rearrangement joins TRBV18 to TRBJ1-5, with 7 bases lining up with TRBD1. The CDR3 is made up of 16 amino acids. The junction had 4 bases not matched to a gene; V was cut back by 0 bases and J by 2 bases. The germline V gene has CDR1 KGHSH and CDR2 LQKENI. The CDR3 reads CASSPPGDSRNQPQHF. The CDR3 DNA reads as TGTGCCAGCTCACCACCGGGGGACAGCCGCAATCAGCCCCAGCATTTT.

For the CDR3, the DNA is TGCAGCGTTCTAACAGAAAGCGGAAACACCATATATTTT. This translates into CSVLTESGNTIYF. The chain joins TRBV29-1 to TRBJ1-3; D remains ambiguous. This CDR3 has 13 residues. Germline CDR1 is SQVTM and CDR2 is ANQGSEA. V lost 5 bases, J lost 4 bases, and 12 bases lay in between.

V and J are TRBV24-1 and TRBJ1-5; tentative D call: TRBD1 (5 bases). CDR1 is KGHDR, CDR2 SFDVKD, per germline. With 1 base removed from V and 3 bases from J, the gap between germline ends came to 12 bases. The CDR3 has 16 residues. CDR3 in DNA: TGTGCCACCAGTGATTTTACAGGAAATCTCAATCAGCCCCAGCATTTT. Its translation: CATSDFTGNLNQPQHF.